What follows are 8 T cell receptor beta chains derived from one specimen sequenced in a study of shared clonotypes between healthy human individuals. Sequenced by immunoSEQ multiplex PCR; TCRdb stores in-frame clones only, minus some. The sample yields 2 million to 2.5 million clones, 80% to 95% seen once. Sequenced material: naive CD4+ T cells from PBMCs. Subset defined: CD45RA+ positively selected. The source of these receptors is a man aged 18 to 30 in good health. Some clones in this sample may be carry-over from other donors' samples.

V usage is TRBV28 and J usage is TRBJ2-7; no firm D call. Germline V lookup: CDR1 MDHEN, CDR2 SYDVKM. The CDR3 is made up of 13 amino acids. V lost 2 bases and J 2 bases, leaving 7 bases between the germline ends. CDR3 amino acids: CASSLDGTYEQYF. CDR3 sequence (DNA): TGTGCCAGCAGTTTAGACGGAACCTACGAGCAGTACTTC. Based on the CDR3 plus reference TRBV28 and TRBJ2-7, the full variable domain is DVKVTQSSRYLVKRTGEKVFLECVQDMDHENMFWYRQDPGLGLRLIYFSYDVKMKEKGDIPEGYSVSREKKERFSLILESASTNQTSMYLCASSLDGTYEQYFGPGTRLTVT.

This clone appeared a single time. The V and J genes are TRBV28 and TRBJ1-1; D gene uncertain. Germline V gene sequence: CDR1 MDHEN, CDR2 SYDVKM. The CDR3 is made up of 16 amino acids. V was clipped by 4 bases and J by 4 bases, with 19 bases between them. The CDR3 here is CASSSPGFEEGTEAFF. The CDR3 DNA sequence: TGTGCCAGCAGTTCCCCCGGGTTCGAGGAAGGCACTGAAGCTTTCTTT.

CDR3 residues: CASSDSIQGERGGDQPQHF. CDR3 DNA: TGTGCCAGCAGTGACTCAATACAGGGCGAACGCGGGGGGGATCAGCCCCAGCATTTT. The gene calls are TRBV6-4 and TRBJ1-5; D is possibly TRBD1 (6 bases). CDR1 and CDR2 from the germline V gene are MRHNA and SNTAGT. The CDR3 runs to 19 residues. Trimming left V 0 bases short and J 5 bases short, with 23 bases between.

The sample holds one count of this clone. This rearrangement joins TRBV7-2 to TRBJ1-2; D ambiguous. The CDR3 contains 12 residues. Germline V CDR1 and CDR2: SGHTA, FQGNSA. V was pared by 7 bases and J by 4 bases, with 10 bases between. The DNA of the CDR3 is TGTGCCAGCACCCAGGTCCGCTATGGCTACACCTTC. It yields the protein CASTQVRYGYTF.

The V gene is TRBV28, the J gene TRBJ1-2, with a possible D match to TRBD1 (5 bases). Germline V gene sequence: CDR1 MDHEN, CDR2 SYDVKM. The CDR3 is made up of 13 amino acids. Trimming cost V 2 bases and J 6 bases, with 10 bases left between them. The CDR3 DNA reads TGTGCCAGCAGTTTAGGACAAACTGATGGCTACACCTTC. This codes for CASSLGQTDGYTF.

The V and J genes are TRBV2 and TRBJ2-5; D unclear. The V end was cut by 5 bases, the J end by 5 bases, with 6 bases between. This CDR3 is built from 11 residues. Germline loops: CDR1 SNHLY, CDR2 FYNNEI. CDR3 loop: CASSPEETQYF. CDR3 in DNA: TGTGCCAGCAGTCCCGAGGAGACCCAGTACTTC.

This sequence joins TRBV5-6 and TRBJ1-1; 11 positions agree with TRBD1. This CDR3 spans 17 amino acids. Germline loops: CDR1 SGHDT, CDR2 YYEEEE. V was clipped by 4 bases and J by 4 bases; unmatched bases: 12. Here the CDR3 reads CASSPGTGGRRRTEAFF. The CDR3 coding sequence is TGTGCCAGCAGCCCCGGGACAGGGGGAAGGCGGCGCACTGAAGCTTTCTTT.

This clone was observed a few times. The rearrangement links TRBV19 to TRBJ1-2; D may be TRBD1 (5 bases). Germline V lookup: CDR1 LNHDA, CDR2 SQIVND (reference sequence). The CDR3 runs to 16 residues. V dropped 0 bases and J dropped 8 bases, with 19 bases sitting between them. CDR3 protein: CASSIEAGTASPGYTF. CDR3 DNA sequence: TGTGCCAGTAGTATAGAGGCCGGGACTGCGTCGCCCGGCTACACCTTC.